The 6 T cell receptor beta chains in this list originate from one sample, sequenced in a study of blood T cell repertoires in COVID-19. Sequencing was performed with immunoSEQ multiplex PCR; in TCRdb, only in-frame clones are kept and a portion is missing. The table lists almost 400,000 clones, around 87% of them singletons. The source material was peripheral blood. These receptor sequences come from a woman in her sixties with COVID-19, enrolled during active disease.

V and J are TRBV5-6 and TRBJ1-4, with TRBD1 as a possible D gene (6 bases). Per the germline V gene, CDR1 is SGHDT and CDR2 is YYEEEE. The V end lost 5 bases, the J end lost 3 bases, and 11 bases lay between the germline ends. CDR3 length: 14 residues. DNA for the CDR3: TGTGCCAGCAGACGACAGGTACCTAATGAAAAACTGTTTTTT. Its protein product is CASRRQVPNEKLFF.

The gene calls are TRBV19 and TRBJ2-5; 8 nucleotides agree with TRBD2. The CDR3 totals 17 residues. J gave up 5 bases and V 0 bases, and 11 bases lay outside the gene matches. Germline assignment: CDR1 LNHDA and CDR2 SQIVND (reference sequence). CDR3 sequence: CASSIDIQAGARETQYF. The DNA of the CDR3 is TGTGCCAGTAGTATAGACATACAAGCGGGGGCAAGGGAGACCCAGTACTTC.

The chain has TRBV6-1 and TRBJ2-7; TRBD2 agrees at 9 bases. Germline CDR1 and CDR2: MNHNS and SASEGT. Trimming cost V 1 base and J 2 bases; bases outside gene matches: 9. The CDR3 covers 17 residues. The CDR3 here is CASSEVWASGTTYEQYF. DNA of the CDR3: TGTGCCAGCAGTGAAGTCTGGGCTAGCGGGACTACCTACGAGCAGTACTTC.

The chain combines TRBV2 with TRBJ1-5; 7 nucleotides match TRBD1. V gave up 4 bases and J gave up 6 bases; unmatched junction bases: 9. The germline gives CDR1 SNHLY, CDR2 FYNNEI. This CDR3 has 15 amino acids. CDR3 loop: CASSGQGQRSQPQHF. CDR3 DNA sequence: TGTGCCAGCAGTGGCCAGGGACAGAGAAGTCAGCCCCAGCATTTT.

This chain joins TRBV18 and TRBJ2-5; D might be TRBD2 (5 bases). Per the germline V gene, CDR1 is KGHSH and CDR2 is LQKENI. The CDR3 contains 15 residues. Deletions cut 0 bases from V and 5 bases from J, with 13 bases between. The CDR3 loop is CASSPPDKRGETQYF. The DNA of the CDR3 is TGTGCCAGCTCACCACCCGACAAGAGAGGGGAGACCCAGTACTTC.

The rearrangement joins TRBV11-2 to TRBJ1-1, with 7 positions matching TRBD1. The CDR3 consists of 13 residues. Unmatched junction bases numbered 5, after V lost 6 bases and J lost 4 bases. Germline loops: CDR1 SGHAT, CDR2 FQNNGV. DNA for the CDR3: TGTGCCAGCAGACGACAGGGCGGCACTGAAGCTTTCTTT. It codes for CASRRQGGTEAFF.